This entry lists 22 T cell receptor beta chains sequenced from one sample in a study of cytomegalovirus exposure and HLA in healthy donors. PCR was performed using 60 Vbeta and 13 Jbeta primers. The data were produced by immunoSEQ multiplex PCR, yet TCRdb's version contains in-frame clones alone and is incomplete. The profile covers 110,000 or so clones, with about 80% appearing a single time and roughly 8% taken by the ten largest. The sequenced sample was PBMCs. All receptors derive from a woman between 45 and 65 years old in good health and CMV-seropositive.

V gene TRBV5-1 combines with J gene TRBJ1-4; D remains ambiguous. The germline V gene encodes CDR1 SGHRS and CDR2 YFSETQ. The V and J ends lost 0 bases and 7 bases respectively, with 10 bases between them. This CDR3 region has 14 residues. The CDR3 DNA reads TGCGCCAGCAGCTTGGACAGTATGGGTGAAAAACTGTTTTTT. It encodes CASSLDSMGEKLFF.

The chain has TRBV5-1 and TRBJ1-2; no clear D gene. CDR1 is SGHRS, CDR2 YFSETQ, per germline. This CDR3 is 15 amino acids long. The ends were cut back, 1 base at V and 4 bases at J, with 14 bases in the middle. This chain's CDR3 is CASSLISGLGYGYTF. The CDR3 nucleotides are TGCGCCAGCAGCTTGATTTCAGGTTTGGGCTATGGCTACACCTTC.

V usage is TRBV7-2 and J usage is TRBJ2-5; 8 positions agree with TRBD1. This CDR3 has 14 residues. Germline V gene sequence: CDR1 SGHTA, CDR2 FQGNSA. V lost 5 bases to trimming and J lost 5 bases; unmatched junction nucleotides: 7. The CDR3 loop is CASSGGQVIETQYF. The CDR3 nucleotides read TGTGCCAGCAGCGGGGGACAGGTAATCGAGACCCAGTACTTC.

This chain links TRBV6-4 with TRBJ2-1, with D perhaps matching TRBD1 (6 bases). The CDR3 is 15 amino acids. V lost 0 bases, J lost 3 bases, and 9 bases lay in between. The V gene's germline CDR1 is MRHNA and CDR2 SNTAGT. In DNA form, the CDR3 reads TGTGCCAGCAGTGACTCAGGACAGAGCTACAATGAGCAGTTCTTC. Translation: CASSDSGQSYNEQFF.

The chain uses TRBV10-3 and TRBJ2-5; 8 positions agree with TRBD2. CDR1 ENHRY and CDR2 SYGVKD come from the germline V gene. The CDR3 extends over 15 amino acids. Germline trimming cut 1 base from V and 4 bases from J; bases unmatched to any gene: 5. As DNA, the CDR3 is TGTGCCATCAGTGAGTTAGCGGGACATCTAGAGACCCAGTACTTC. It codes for CAISELAGHLETQYF.

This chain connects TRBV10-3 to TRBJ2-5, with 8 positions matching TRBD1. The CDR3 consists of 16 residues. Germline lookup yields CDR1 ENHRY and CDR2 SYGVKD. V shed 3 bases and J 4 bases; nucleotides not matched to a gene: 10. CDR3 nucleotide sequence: TGTGCCATCAGTGACCCCCGGGGCAGGGGGCGAGAGACCCAGTACTTC. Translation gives CAISDPRGRGRETQYF.

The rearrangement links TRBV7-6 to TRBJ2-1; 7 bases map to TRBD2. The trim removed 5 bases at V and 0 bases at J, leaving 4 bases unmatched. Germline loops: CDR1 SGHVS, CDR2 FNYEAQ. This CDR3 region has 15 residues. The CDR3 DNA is TGTGCCAGCAGCCCGCGGGGGTACTCCTACAATGAGCAGTTCTTC. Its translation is CASSPRGYSYNEQFF.

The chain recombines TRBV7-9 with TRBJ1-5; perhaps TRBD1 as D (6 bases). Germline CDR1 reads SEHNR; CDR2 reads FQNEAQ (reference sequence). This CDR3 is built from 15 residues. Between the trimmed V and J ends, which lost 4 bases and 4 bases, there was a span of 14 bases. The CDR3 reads CASSSSGTLNQPQHF. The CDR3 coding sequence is TGTGCCAGCAGCTCATCCGGGACACTAAATCAGCCCCAGCATTTT.

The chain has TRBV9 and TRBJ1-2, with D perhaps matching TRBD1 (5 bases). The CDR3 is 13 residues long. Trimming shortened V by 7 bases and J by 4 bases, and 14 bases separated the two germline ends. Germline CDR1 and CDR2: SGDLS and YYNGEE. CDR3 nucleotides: TGTGCCAGCGGGGGAGGGGCCGCCTATGGCTACACCTTC. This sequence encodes CASGGGAAYGYTF.

The chain's CDR3 is CAFTENTEAFF. The CDR3 coding sequence is TGTGCCTTTACAGAGAACACTGAAGCTTTCTTT. The chain couples TRBV30 to TRBJ1-1; D not resolved. Trimming pared 7 bases from V and 1 base from J, leaving 7 bases between. Germline V gene sequence: CDR1 GTSNPN, CDR2 SVGIG (reference sequence). The CDR3 covers 11 residues.

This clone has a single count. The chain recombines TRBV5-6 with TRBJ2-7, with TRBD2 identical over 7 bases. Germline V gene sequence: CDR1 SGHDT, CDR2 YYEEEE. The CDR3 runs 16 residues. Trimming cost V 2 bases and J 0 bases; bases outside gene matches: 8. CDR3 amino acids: CASSLPLAAPSYEQYF. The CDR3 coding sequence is TGTGCCAGCAGCTTACCGCTAGCGGCCCCCTCCTACGAGCAGTACTTC.

The CDR3: CAIRGLAVGEQYF. CDR3 nucleotide sequence: TGTGCCATCAGGGGACTAGCGGTGGGGGAGCAGTACTTC. The V call is TRBV10-3, the J call TRBJ2-7; TRBD2 agrees at 11 bases. The CDR3 runs to 13 residues. Losses at the gene ends were 6 bases for V and 7 bases for J; bases not matched to a gene: 5. CDR1 is ENHRY and CDR2 is SYGVKD in the germline V gene.

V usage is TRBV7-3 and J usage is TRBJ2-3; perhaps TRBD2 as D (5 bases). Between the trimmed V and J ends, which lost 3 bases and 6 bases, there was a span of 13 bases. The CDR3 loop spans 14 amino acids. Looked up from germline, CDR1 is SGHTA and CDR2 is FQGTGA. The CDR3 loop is CASSFSEARDTQYF. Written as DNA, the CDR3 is TGTGCCAGCAGCTTCTCGGAGGCCCGGGATACGCAGTATTTT.

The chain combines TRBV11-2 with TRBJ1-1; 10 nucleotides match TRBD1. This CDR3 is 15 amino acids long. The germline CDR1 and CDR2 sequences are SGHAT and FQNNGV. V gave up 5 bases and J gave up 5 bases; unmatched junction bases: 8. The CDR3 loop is CASSPQTGQGTEAFF. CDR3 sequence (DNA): TGTGCCAGCAGCCCACAGACGGGACAGGGGACTGAAGCTTTCTTT. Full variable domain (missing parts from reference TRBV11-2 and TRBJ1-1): EAGVAQSPRYKIIEKRQSVAFWCNPISGHATLYWYQQILGQGPKLLIQFQNNGVVDDSQLPKDRFSAERLKGVDSTLKIQPAKLEDSAVYLCASSPQTGQGTEAFFGQGTRLTVV.

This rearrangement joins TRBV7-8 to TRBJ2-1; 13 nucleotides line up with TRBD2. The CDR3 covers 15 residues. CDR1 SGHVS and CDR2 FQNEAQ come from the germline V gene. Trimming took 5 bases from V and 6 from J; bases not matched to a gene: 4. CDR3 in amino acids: CASSPRTSGSNEQFF. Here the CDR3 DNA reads TGTGCCAGCAGCCCGAGGACTAGCGGGAGCAATGAGCAGTTCTTC. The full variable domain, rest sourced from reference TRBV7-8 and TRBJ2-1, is GAGVSQSPRYKVAKRGQDVALRCDPISGHVSLFWYQQALGQGPEFLTYFQNEAQLDKSGLPSDRFFAERPEGSVSTLKIQRTQQEDSAVYLCASSPRTSGSNEQFFGPGTRLTVL.

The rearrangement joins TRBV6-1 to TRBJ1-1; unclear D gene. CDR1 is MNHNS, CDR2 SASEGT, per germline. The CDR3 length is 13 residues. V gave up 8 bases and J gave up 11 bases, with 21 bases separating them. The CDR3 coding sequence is TGTGCCAGCTCGGGCCGGTACCACGGCGGGGCTTTCTTT. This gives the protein CASSGRYHGGAFF.

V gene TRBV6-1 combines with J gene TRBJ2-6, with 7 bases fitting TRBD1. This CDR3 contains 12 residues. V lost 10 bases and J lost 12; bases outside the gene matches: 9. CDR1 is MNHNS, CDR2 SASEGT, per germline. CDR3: CAILTQGSVLTF. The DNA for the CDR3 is TGTGCCATCCTGACACAGGGGTCCGTCCTGACTTTC.

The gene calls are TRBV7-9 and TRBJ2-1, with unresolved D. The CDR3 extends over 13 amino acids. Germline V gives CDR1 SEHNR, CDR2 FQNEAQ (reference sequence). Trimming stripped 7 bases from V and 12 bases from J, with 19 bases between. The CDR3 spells CASNPPTETGQFF. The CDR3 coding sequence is TGTGCCAGCAACCCTCCGACCGAGACTGGGCAGTTCTTC.

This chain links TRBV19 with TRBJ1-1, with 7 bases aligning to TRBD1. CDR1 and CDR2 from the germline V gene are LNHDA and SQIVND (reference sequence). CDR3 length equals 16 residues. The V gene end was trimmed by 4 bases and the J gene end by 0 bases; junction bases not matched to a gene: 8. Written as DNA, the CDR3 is TGTGCCAGTAGTAGCGACAGGGCTGCGCTGAACACTGAAGCTTTCTTT. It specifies CASSSDRAALNTEAFF.

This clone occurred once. This chain's CDR3 is CASSPLGGMGEQYF. The DNA of the CDR3 is TGTGCCAGCTCTCCTCTTGGGGGGATGGGCGAGCAGTACTTC. This rearrangement joins TRBV18 to TRBJ2-7, with D maybe TRBD2 (6 bases). The V gene lost 6 bases and the J gene lost 6 bases, with 18 bases spanning the gap. Germline V gene lookup returns CDR1 KGHSH and CDR2 LQKENI. The CDR3 is 14 residues long.

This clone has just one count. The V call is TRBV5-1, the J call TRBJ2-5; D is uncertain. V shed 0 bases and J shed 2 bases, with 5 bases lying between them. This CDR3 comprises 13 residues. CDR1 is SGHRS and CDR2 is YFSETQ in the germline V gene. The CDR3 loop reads CASSLDRQETQYF. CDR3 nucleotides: TGCGCCAGCAGCTTGGACAGACAAGAGACCCAGTACTTC.

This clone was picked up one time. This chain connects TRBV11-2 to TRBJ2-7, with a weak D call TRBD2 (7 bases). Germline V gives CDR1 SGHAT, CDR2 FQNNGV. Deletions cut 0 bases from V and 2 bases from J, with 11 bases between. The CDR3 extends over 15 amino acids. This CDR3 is CASSLEQGGAYEQYF. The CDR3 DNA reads TGTGCCAGCAGCTTAGAACAGGGAGGGGCCTACGAGCAGTACTTC.